Following are 30 T cell receptor beta chains from one sample sequenced in a study of blood T cell repertoires in COVID-19. Using immunoSEQ multiplex PCR, the repertoire was profiled, and TCRdb retains in-frame clones only, with some absent. The profile covers about 320,000 clones, with under 95% appearing a single time and 2% to 3% taken by the ten largest. The source material was PBMCs or T cells enriched from blood (not recorded which). The source is a man aged 55-75 years who had recovered from COVID-19.

Comments on this clone: This sample also contains other DNA sequences that code for the same CDR3. The chain is built from TRBV9 and TRBJ1-4; D unresolved. V lost 0 bases, J lost 0 bases, and 6 bases lay in between. Germline lookup yields CDR1 SGDLS and CDR2 YYNGEE. This CDR3 is 15 amino acids long. The DNA of the CDR3 is TGTGCCAGCAGCGTAGGGCCTGCAACTAATGAAAAACTGTTTTTT. It specifies CASSVGPATNEKLFF.

The chain links TRBV28 to TRBJ1-1; D might be TRBD1 (5 bases). The V gene lost 4 bases and the J gene lost 1 base, with 13 bases spanning the gap. Germline-derived CDR1 and CDR2 are MDHEN and SYDVKM. The CDR3 has 15 amino acids. The CDR3 nucleotides are TGTGCCAGCAGTTCTTTCGGGGGACCGAACACTGAAGCTTTCTTT. Its protein is CASSSFGGPNTEAFF.

This rearrangement joins TRBV25-1 to TRBJ2-3, with TRBD2 identical over 10 bases. CDR1 is MGHDK, CDR2 SYGVNS, per germline. The length of the CDR3 is 18 residues. Trimming removed 5 bases from V and 2 bases from J; junction bases left unmatched: 13. DNA for the CDR3: TGTGCCAGCAGTTCCTCAAGGACTAGCGGCCGTCACACAGATACGCAGTATTTT. Translation: CASSSSRTSGRHTDTQYF.

This clone was counted a few times. The rearrangement links TRBV5-6 to TRBJ2-7; D not certain. V lost 3 bases and J lost 7, with 8 bases in between. The CDR3 runs to 11 residues. In germline, CDR1 is SGHDT, CDR2 YYEEEE. CDR3 nucleotide sequence: TGTGCCAGCAGCTCCTCCGGGGAGCAGTACTTC. The encoded protein is CASSSSGEQYF. Drawing the rest from reference TRBV5-6 and TRBJ2-7, the complete variable domain is DAGVTQSPTHLIKTRGQQVTLRCSPKSGHDTVSWYQQALGQGPQFIFQYYEEEERQRGNFPDRFSGHQFPNYSSELNVNALLLGDSALYLCASSSSGEQYFGPGTRLTVT.

The chain recombines TRBV7-2 with TRBJ2-7; D perhaps matches TRBD1 (6 bases). This CDR3 region has 15 residues. Per germline, CDR1 SGHTA and CDR2 FQGNSA. The V end lost 1 base, the J end lost 4 bases, and 14 bases lay between the germline ends. The CDR3 here is CASSLVGQGMYEQYF. The DNA for the CDR3 is TGTGCCAGCAGCTTAGTAGGGCAGGGGATGTACGAGCAGTACTTC.

The rearrangement joins TRBV5-1 to TRBJ2-6; weak D call: TRBD2 (5 bases). CDR3 length: 16 amino acids. The ends were cut back, 2 bases at V and 0 bases at J, with 9 bases in the middle. Germline-derived CDR1 and CDR2 are SGHRS and YFSETQ. CDR3 protein: CASSFSGSSGANVLTF. The CDR3 DNA follows: TGCGCCAGCAGCTTTTCGGGATCCTCTGGGGCCAACGTCCTGACTTTC. The whole variable domain, remainder taken from reference TRBV5-1 and TRBJ2-6, is KAGVTQTPRYLIKTRGQQVTLSCSPISGHRSVSWYQQTPGQGLQFLFEYFSETQRNKGNFPGRFSGRQFSNSRSEMNVSTLELGDSALYLCASSFSGSSGANVLTFGAGSRLTVL.

This chain uses TRBV11-3 with TRBJ2-3; 13 bases agree with TRBD2. This CDR3 comprises 17 residues. In germline, CDR1 is SGHNT, CDR2 YENEEA. Trimming cost V 4 bases and J 6 bases; bases outside gene matches: 10. The CDR3 coding sequence is TGTGCCAGCAGCTCTAGAAGGACTAGCGGGAGAGTGGATACGCAGTATTTT. Protein: CASSSRRTSGRVDTQYF. The full variable domain, in which reference TRBV11-3 and TRBJ2-3 provide the parts outside the CDR3, is EAGVVQSPRYKIIEKKQPVAFWCNPISGHNTLYWYLQNLGQGPELLIRYENEEAVDDSQLPKDRFSAERLKGVDSTLKIQPAELGDSAVYLCASSSRRTSGRVDTQYFGPGTRLTVL.

This clone turned up a few times. The rearrangement links TRBV11-3 to TRBJ1-1; perhaps TRBD1 as D (5 bases). CDR3 size: 14 residues. Trimming left V 1 base short and J 8 bases short, with 14 bases between. Germline loops: CDR1 SGHNT, CDR2 YENEEA. The CDR3 region is CASSLAIDSYEAFF. The DNA for the CDR3 is TGTGCCAGCAGCTTAGCAATCGACAGCTACGAAGCTTTCTTT.

V and J are TRBV7-6 and TRBJ1-2, with 8 bases aligning to TRBD1. After removal of 3 bases from V and 4 bases from J, the junction contained 1 base not matched to a gene. There are 13 residues in the CDR3. Per the germline V gene, CDR1 is SGHVS and CDR2 is FNYEAQ. This chain's CDR3 is CASSLGTGYGYTF. The CDR3 nucleotides read TGTGCCAGCAGCTTGGGGACAGGCTATGGCTACACCTTC.

The V and J genes are TRBV19 and TRBJ1-6, with a weak D call TRBD1 (5 bases). This CDR3 region has 13 residues. Trimming took off 3 bases at V and 12 bases at J, with 12 bases between the two ends. Germline lookup yields CDR1 LNHDA and CDR2 SQIVND (reference sequence). The CDR3 DNA is TGTGCCAGTAGTATCCCAGGGTACAAACCCCTCCACTTT. It encodes CASSIPGYKPLHF.

The chain couples TRBV6-5 to TRBJ1-6; 7 bases line up with TRBD1. With 0 bases clipped from V and 7 bases from J, the junction kept 3 bases outside the gene matches. This CDR3 comprises 15 residues. The germline V gene encodes CDR1 MNHEY and CDR2 SVGAGI. The CDR3 here is CASSYSVTGNSPLHF. CDR3 nucleotides: TGTGCCAGCAGTTACTCCGTGACAGGGAATTCACCCCTCCACTTT.

This clone was seen a single time. V is TRBV5-4 and J is TRBJ1-6; D unresolved. Germline CDR1 and CDR2: SGHNT and YYREEE (reference sequence). CDR3 size: 15 residues. The V end was cut by 0 bases, the J end by 7 bases, with 11 bases between. The CDR3, as DNA: TGTGCCAGCAGCTTGGGCGGGTCTCGGAATTCACCCCTCCACTTT. Its protein is CASSLGGSRNSPLHF.

This clone was counted a single time. This rearrangement joins TRBV29-1 to TRBJ1-1; TRBD1 might be the D (5 bases). The CDR3 covers 13 residues. V dropped 7 bases and J dropped 1 base, with 13 bases sitting between them. CDR1 is SQVTM, CDR2 ANQGSEA, per germline. DNA of the CDR3: TGCAGCGCCATTCGGGGGTGGAACACTGAAGCTTTCTTT. Its translation: CSAIRGWNTEAFF.

J is TRBJ1-1 and V is TRBV5-4, with 11 bases lining up with TRBD1. The ends lost 1 base at V and 5 bases at J; junction bases unmatched: 7. The germline V gene encodes CDR1 SGHNT and CDR2 YYREEE (reference sequence). The CDR3 is 16 amino acids. This CDR3 reads CASSLPAGQGGTEAFF. The CDR3 nucleotides read TGTGCCAGCAGCTTGCCCGCGGGACAGGGGGGGACTGAAGCTTTCTTT.

V gene TRBV5-1 combines with J gene TRBJ2-7; TRBD1 might be the D (6 bases). Trimming removed 2 bases at V and 5 bases at J, with 17 bases between. This CDR3 region has 15 residues. Germline values: CDR1 SGHRS, CDR2 YFSETQ. The CDR3 coding sequence is TGCGCCAGCAGCTTAGATACCCAGGGGTGGAACGAGCAGTACTTC. Its protein is CASSLDTQGWNEQYF.

The V gene is TRBV5-1, the J gene TRBJ2-7; 9 bases are shared with TRBD2. Looked up from germline, CDR1 is SGHRS and CDR2 is YFSETQ. The CDR3 spans 19 residues. V dropped 0 bases and J dropped 0; count of bases not matched to a gene: 13. The CDR3 coding sequence is TGCGCCAGCAGCTTGGAGTCTAGCGGGAACTCATTGAGCTCCTACGAGCAGTACTTC. Protein: CASSLESSGNSLSSYEQYF.

Only one count was recorded for this clone. The junction does not match germline at one end; this may be a read error. This chain joins TRBV3-1 (or the pseudogene TRBV3-2) and TRBJ2-7, with 7 bases fitting TRBD1. From germline, CDR1 is LGHDT and CDR2 YNNKEL (reference sequence). The CDR3 covers 12 residues. CDR3 region: CASSQAEGQSHF. CDR3 nucleotide sequence: TGTGCCAGCAGCCAGGCCGAGGGACAGTCACACTTC.

Only a few counts were recorded for this clone. The chain employs TRBV7-9 and TRBJ2-7; a weak D match, TRBD1 (6 bases). Germline V gives CDR1 SEHNR, CDR2 FQNEAQ (reference sequence). There are 14 residues in the CDR3. Trimming cost V 5 bases and J 1 base, with 12 bases left between them. DNA for the CDR3: TGTGCCAGCAGCATTTGGACAGTTTCCTACGAGCAGTACTTC. Protein: CASSIWTVSYEQYF.

The chain combines TRBV7-9 with TRBJ1-5; the D gene is possibly TRBD1 (5 bases). CDR1 and CDR2 from the germline V gene are SEHNR and FQNEAQ (reference sequence). Trimming left V 1 base short and J 2 bases short, with 9 bases between. CDR3 length equals 15 residues. Here the CDR3 reads CASSLGGAGNQPQHF. CDR3 DNA: TGTGCCAGCAGCTTAGGGGGCGCCGGCAATCAGCCCCAGCATTTT.

This chain connects TRBV18 to TRBJ2-7; a weak D match, TRBD2 (6 bases). Germline-derived CDR1 and CDR2 are KGHSH and LQKENI. Deletions cut 6 bases from V and 2 bases from J, with 17 bases between. The length of the CDR3 is 15 residues. The CDR3 DNA follows: TGTGCCAGCTCGGCCCTAGGGAGGTCTGCCTACGAGCAGTACTTC. It is translated as CASSALGRSAYEQYF.

The genes are TRBV29-1 and TRBJ2-5; a possible D gene is TRBD2 (5 bases). The germline V and J ends were trimmed by 7 bases and 7 bases, with 16 bases remaining between them. The germline V gene has CDR1 SQVTM and CDR2 ANQGSEA. The CDR3 consists of 12 residues. The CDR3 sequence is CSAGSPPGTQYF. The CDR3 nucleotides read TGCAGCGCGGGATCGCCCCCGGGGACCCAGTACTTC.

CDR3 in DNA: TGTGCCAGCAGGGGGGCTGATGGGAGCAATCAGCCCCAGCATTTT. This codes for CASRGADGSNQPQHF. The chain employs TRBV7-2 and TRBJ1-5, with D possibly TRBD1 on 6 matching bases. The CDR3 sequence is 15 residues long. The germline gives CDR1 SGHTA, CDR2 FQGNSA. Trimming took 6 bases from V and 1 from J, leaving 13 bases between them.

V is TRBV3-1 (or the pseudogene TRBV3-2) and J is TRBJ2-7; TRBD2 agrees at 14 bases. The CDR3 sequence is 17 residues long. In germline, CDR1 is LGHDT, CDR2 YNNKEL (reference sequence). V lost 3 bases to trimming and J lost 7 bases; unmatched junction nucleotides: 11. The CDR3 loop is CASSQGLAGVSFGEQYF. In nucleotides, the CDR3 is TGTGCCAGCAGCCAGGGACTAGCGGGAGTTTCCTTCGGTGAGCAGTACTTC.

This chain uses TRBV23-1 with TRBJ2-1, with 10 nucleotides matching TRBD2. TRBV23-1 belongs to the ORF category, with a function that is uncertain. The J segment lost 10 bases and the V segment lost 5 bases, leaving 17 bases of the junction unmatched. The CDR3 has 17 residues. In DNA form, the CDR3 reads TGCGCCAGCAGTTTCAAAAGCGGGAGGGCCGCCGCGGGCGAGCAGTTCTTC. Protein: CASSFKSGRAAAGEQFF.

The table lists this clone with a count of one. The chain uses TRBV7-9 and TRBJ2-5; 7 nucleotides agree with TRBD1. From germline, CDR1 is SEHNR and CDR2 FQNEAQ (reference sequence). The CDR3 has 14 residues. Trimming at V came to 1 base and at J to 9 bases, leaving 8 bases not matched to a gene. The CDR3 here is CASSLVGGQGAQYF. CDR3 DNA sequence: TGTGCCAGCAGCTTAGTTGGCGGGCAGGGGGCCCAGTACTTC.

The chain joins TRBV6-4 to TRBJ2-1; 9 nucleotides align to TRBD2. Germline loops: CDR1 MRHNA, CDR2 SNTAGT. The junction had 10 bases not matched to a gene; V was cut back by 6 bases and J by 4 bases. The CDR3 runs to 16 residues. The CDR3 spells CASSPRPGLAYNEQFF. CDR3 nucleotide sequence: TGTGCCAGCAGCCCACGACCGGGACTAGCTTACAATGAGCAGTTCTTC.

The V and J genes are TRBV21-1 and TRBJ2-2; the table's D call TRBD1 went unverified against the DNA. TRBV21-1 is a listed pseudogene. The CDR3 has 16 residues. DNA for the CDR3: TGTGCCAGCAGCAATCCTCGGGACAGGGACACCGGGGAGCTGTTTTTT. Its protein product is CASSNPRDRDTGELFF.

As regards this clone: The same CDR3 arises from other DNA sequences in this sample as well. The chain is built from TRBV4-1 and TRBJ1-3, with unresolved D. Germline values: CDR1 MGHRA, CDR2 YSYEKL. Trimming stripped 0 bases from V and 0 bases from J, with 6 bases between. There are 15 residues in the CDR3. For the CDR3, the DNA is TGCGCCAGCAGCCAAGATTCCAACTCTGGAAACACCATATATTTT. Translation gives CASSQDSNSGNTIYF.

The V and J genes are TRBV6-2 or TRBV6-3 and TRBJ1-2; D gene unclear. The V end was cut by 5 bases, the J end by 5 bases, with 15 bases between. The CDR3 totals 14 residues. Per the germline V gene, CDR1 is MNHEY and CDR2 is SVGEGT. CDR3 protein: CASSKAWQIYGYTF. The CDR3, as DNA: TGTGCCAGCAGTAAAGCGTGGCAGATTTATGGCTACACCTTC.

Written as DNA, the CDR3 is TGTGCCAGCTCACCGGGGACAGCTCATTCACCCCTCCACTTT. Protein: CASSPGTAHSPLHF. This rearrangement joins TRBV18 to TRBJ1-6, with 7 bases fitting TRBD1. The CDR3 is 14 amino acids. From germline, CDR1 is KGHSH and CDR2 LQKENI. The trim removed 3 bases at V and 8 bases at J, leaving 4 bases unmatched.